The T cell receptor beta chain described here comes from a study of monozygotic twins with inflammatory bowel disease. The CDR3 sequence is 15 residues long. The germline V gene has CDR1 SGHVS and CDR2 FNYEAQ. For each CDR3 protein, TCRdb gives one entry from its re-call of the 5' RACE reads, without DNA. The sample shows a few hundred thousand distinct CDR3 sequences, and approximately 2.3% sits with its ten largest clones. The specimen sequenced was blood. The sequence was obtained from a human donor with ulcerative colitis or Crohn's disease, or a healthy co-twin of an affected twin (not recorded which). J is TRBJ2-7 and V is TRBV7-6; absent DNA, TCRdb's TRBD2 call cannot be checked. CDR3: CASSLGTSGVLEQYF.